The source of this TCR beta chain is a study of cytomegalovirus exposure and HLA in healthy donors. General observations from the study: Of the V segments, some could not be distinguished, including TRBV6-2 and TRBV6-3, and were excluded.

Primers: 60 Vbeta forward and 13 Jbeta reverse. Profiling relied on immunoSEQ multiplex PCR, and the TCRdb table lists in-frame clones only, not all of them. The sample lists more than 95,000 clones; 60% to 85% were seen once. On this clone: The antigen remains unidentified.

Trimming left V 0 bases short and J 5 bases short, with 10 bases between. CDR1 and CDR2 (germline): MNHEY, SVGAGI. The CDR3 extends over 14 amino acids. Sequencing was performed on PBMCs. The receptor's source is a man younger than 45 in good health and CMV-seronegative. The chain combines TRBV6-5 with TRBJ1-2; D remains ambiguous. The DNA for the CDR3 is TGTGCCAGCAGTTACTCAGGCAGCGCTTATGGCTACACCTTC. Its protein product is CASSYSGSAYGYTF.